This TCR beta chain came from a study of CD8+ T cells in alopecia areata. V shed 6 bases, J shed 0 bases, and the junction held 7 bases outside the gene matches. Germline CDR1 reads SNHLY; CDR2 reads FYNNEI. There are 16 residues in the CDR3. RNA extraction was followed by reverse transcription into cDNA, which acted as the sequencing template. This table comes from immunoSEQ multiplex PCR, and its TCRdb copy is limited to in-frame clones, with some not included. In the table there are some 180,000 clones, approximately 51% of which are singletons. Described treatment: oral pan-JAK inhibitor, 5-10 mg twice daily.

The sequence derives from a human donor with alopecia areata. The gene calls are TRBV2 and TRBJ2-2, with 7 bases lining up with TRBD1. The starting material was CD8+ T cells sorted from blood, obtained around week 53, from a patient treated with tofacitinib. CDR3: CASRFNRGANTGELFF. The CDR3 nucleotides are TGTGCCAGCAGATTCAACAGGGGAGCGAACACCGGGGAGCTGTTTTTT.